Listed below are T cell receptor beta chains from one sample, sequenced in a study of metastatic and nonmetastatic thyroid tumors. With MiXCR, TCRdb reprocessed the PCR reads. The repertoire consists of around 30,000 clones, with 15% occurring once and the leading ten covering over 15%. Sequencing was performed on blood. Source of these receptors: a male donor with papillary thyroid cancer or a benign thyroid nodule (not recorded which). Some clones in this sample may be carry-over from other donors' samples. The CDR3 runs from the conserved cysteine through the conserved F or W. A D gene is named only where the DNA matches it firmly. Expanded clones get a size class; other rows say once, few or many, or leave the size out.

d_call: -; v_call: TRBV15; clone_size: many; j_call: TRBJ2-5; cdr3_nt: TGTGCCACCAGCAGAGATAGGCGGCTTCAACCTAGGGAGACCCAGTACTTC; cdr3_aa: CATSRDRRLQPRETQYF
d_call: -; v_call: TRBV2; clone_size: many; j_call: TRBJ1-1; cdr3_nt: TGTGCCAGCAGCCTTTCAAGATCCAGCTTTGAAGCTTTCTTT; cdr3_aa: CASSLSRSSFEAFF
d_call: -; v_call: TRBV30; clone_size: many; j_call: TRBJ2-2; cdr3_nt: TGTGCCTGGAGTATAGGGTATGCCACCGGGGAGCTGTTTTTT; cdr3_aa: CAWSIGYATGELFF
d_call: -; v_call: TRBV7-9; clone_size: many; j_call: TRBJ1-1; cdr3_nt: TGTGCCAGCAGCTTATGGTCGATGAACACTGAAGCTTTCTTT; cdr3_aa: CASSLWSMNTEAFF
d_call: TRBD1; v_call: TRBV19; clone_size: many; j_call: TRBJ1-1; cdr3_nt: TGTGCCAGTAGTCTCGGACAGGGGGCTATGAACACTGAAGCTTTCTTT; cdr3_aa: CASSLGQGAMNTEAFF
d_call: -; v_call: TRBV10-1; clone_size: many; j_call: TRBJ2-3; cdr3_nt: TGCGCCAGCAGCCCGGGACTTACCGCACGTGATACGCAGTATTTT; cdr3_aa: CASSPGLTARDTQYF
d_call: TRBD1; v_call: TRBV5-1; clone_size: many; j_call: TRBJ1-2; cdr3_nt: TGCGCCAGCAGCTTGGACCCTGGGCAGGGGGTCGACTATGGCTACACCTTC; cdr3_aa: CASSLDPGQGVDYGYTF
d_call: -; v_call: TRBV9; clone_size: many; j_call: TRBJ2-1; cdr3_nt: TGTGCCAGCAGCCCAGGACCCCCGCCCGATGAGCAGTTCTTC; cdr3_aa: CASSPGPPPDEQFF
d_call: -; v_call: TRBV5-4; clone_size: -; j_call: TRBJ2-3; cdr3_nt: TGTGCCAGCAGCTTGAAAGGGTCACCAAGAGATACGCAGTATTTT; cdr3_aa: CASSLKGSPRDTQYF
d_call: TRBD1; v_call: TRBV9; clone_size: many; j_call: TRBJ1-6; cdr3_nt: TGTGCCAGCAGCGTAGAGGGACAGGGGACGTCACCCCTCCACTTT; cdr3_aa: CASSVEGQGTSPLHF
d_call: TRBD2; v_call: TRBV7-9; clone_size: many; j_call: TRBJ2-1; cdr3_nt: TGTGCCAGCAGCTTAGCGCTAAGGGCTAGCGGCAATGAGCAGTTCTTC; cdr3_aa: CASSLALRASGNEQFF
d_call: TRBD1; v_call: TRBV2; clone_size: many; j_call: TRBJ2-1; cdr3_nt: TGTGCCAGCAGTTATAACAGGGGGCGCGGAAATGAGCAGTTCTTC; cdr3_aa: CASSYNRGRGNEQFF
d_call: TRBD2; v_call: TRBV7-8; clone_size: many; j_call: TRBJ2-2; cdr3_nt: TGTGCCAGCAGCTTAGGGGGAGGGTACGGGGAGCTGTTTTTT; cdr3_aa: CASSLGGGYGELFF
d_call: -; v_call: TRBV5-1; clone_size: many; j_call: TRBJ1-2; cdr3_nt: TGCGCCAGCAGCCAAGGGGGTAACTATGGCTACACCTTC; cdr3_aa: CASSQGGNYGYTF
d_call: -; v_call: TRBV6-1; clone_size: many; j_call: TRBJ1-4; cdr3_nt: TGTGCCAGCAGTCAACAGGGAGTTAATGAAAAACTGTTTTTT; cdr3_aa: CASSQQGVNEKLFF
d_call: -; v_call: TRBV15; clone_size: many; j_call: TRBJ1-1; cdr3_nt: TGTGCCACCAGCAGAGATCGGATGACAGGAATTCAAGCTTTCTTT; cdr3_aa: CATSRDRMTGIQAFF
d_call: -; v_call: TRBV29-1; clone_size: many; j_call: TRBJ2-7; cdr3_nt: TGCAGCCTGGGGGGACAGTACTTC; cdr3_aa: CSLGGQYF
d_call: -; v_call: TRBV4-1; clone_size: many; j_call: TRBJ1-1; cdr3_nt: TGCGCCAGCAGCCAAGATTCGTCAGAAGTAGAAGCTTTCTTT; cdr3_aa: CASSQDSSEVEAFF
d_call: -; v_call: TRBV19; clone_size: many; j_call: TRBJ2-3; cdr3_nt: TGTGCCAGTAGTAAAGGGTATGTAGGAGATACGCAGTATTTT; cdr3_aa: CASSKGYVGDTQYF
d_call: TRBD1; v_call: TRBV24-1; clone_size: few; j_call: TRBJ2-3; cdr3_nt: TGTGCCACCACCCAGGACAGGTTTTATACGCAGTATTTT; cdr3_aa: CATTQDRFYTQYF
d_call: -; v_call: TRBV19; clone_size: few; j_call: TRBJ2-5; cdr3_nt: TGTGCCAGTAGTATAGTCAGGGAAGAGACCCAGTACTTC; cdr3_aa: CASSIVREETQYF
d_call: -; v_call: TRBV5-1; clone_size: many; j_call: TRBJ2-2; cdr3_nt: TGCGCCAGCAGCTTGGTTAAACCGGCCGGGGAGCTGTTTTTT; cdr3_aa: CASSLVKPAGELFF
d_call: TRBD1; v_call: TRBV9; clone_size: many; j_call: TRBJ2-2; cdr3_nt: TGTGCCAGCAGCCCTCGGGACAGAAACACCGGGGAGCTGTTTTTT; cdr3_aa: CASSPRDRNTGELFF
d_call: -; v_call: TRBV7-6; clone_size: -; j_call: TRBJ1-6; cdr3_nt: TGTGCCAGCAGCTTGTACAAAAGCGGTTCACCCCTCCACTTT; cdr3_aa: CASSLYKSGSPLHF
d_call: -; v_call: TRBV6-2/TRBV6-3; clone_size: many; j_call: TRBJ2-7; cdr3_nt: TGTGCCAGCGGAGTTCTCTACGAGCAGTACTTC; cdr3_aa: CASGVLYEQYF
d_call: -; v_call: TRBV2; clone_size: many; j_call: TRBJ2-7; cdr3_nt: TGTGCCTGTCGAGCATCCACGGGGAGGCCCTACGAGCAGTACTTC; cdr3_aa: CACRASTGRPYEQYF
d_call: TRBD2; v_call: TRBV30; clone_size: many; j_call: TRBJ2-3; cdr3_nt: TGTGCCTGGAGTGTAACTAGCGGACGCACAGATACGCAGTATTTT; cdr3_aa: CAWSVTSGRTDTQYF
d_call: -; v_call: TRBV6-2/TRBV6-3; clone_size: many; j_call: TRBJ2-3; cdr3_nt: TGTGCCATTCGTGTGGGTAGCACAGATACGCAGTATTTT; cdr3_aa: CAIRVGSTDTQYF
d_call: -; v_call: TRBV3-1; clone_size: many; j_call: TRBJ2-3; cdr3_nt: TGTGCCAGCAGCCAAGACTGGGGGGGCGCAGATACGCAGTATTTT; cdr3_aa: CASSQDWGGADTQYF
d_call: -; v_call: TRBV7-9; clone_size: many; j_call: TRBJ1-4; cdr3_nt: TGTGCCAGCAGCCTCGGGGGGGATGAAAAACTGTTTTTT; cdr3_aa: CASSLGGDEKLFF
d_call: TRBD1; v_call: TRBV15; clone_size: many; j_call: TRBJ2-1; cdr3_nt: TGTGCCACCAGCAGAGATAGGGCAGGGGGCTACAATGAGCAGTTCTTC; cdr3_aa: CATSRDRAGGYNEQFF
d_call: TRBD1; v_call: TRBV28; clone_size: -; j_call: TRBJ2-7; cdr3_nt: TGTGCCAGCAGTTTGTCGGACAGGCAAGGCGAGCAGTACTTC; cdr3_aa: CASSLSDRQGEQYF
d_call: TRBD1; v_call: TRBV19; clone_size: many; j_call: TRBJ2-7; cdr3_nt: TGTGCCAGTAGTATAGTTGGACAGGGGCACGAGCAGTACTTC; cdr3_aa: CASSIVGQGHEQYF
d_call: -; v_call: TRBV30; clone_size: many; j_call: TRBJ1-4; cdr3_nt: TGTGCCTGGAGTTGGAACCGACTAGGTGAAAAACTGTTTTTT; cdr3_aa: CAWSWNRLGEKLFF
d_call: -; v_call: TRBV5-8; clone_size: many; j_call: TRBJ1-4; cdr3_nt: TGTGCCAGCACCCCGGGTGAAAAACTGTTTTTT; cdr3_aa: CASTPGEKLFF
d_call: TRBD1; v_call: TRBV7-2; clone_size: few; j_call: TRBJ2-3; cdr3_nt: TGTGCCAGCAGCATTTACAGGGGGACGCAGTATTTT; cdr3_aa: CASSIYRGTQYF
d_call: -; v_call: TRBV20-1; clone_size: many; j_call: TRBJ1-5; cdr3_nt: TGCAGTGCTAGACCTCGGACAGCCAATGATCAGCCCCAGCATTTT; cdr3_aa: CSARPRTANDQPQHF
d_call: -; v_call: TRBV20-1; clone_size: -; j_call: TRBJ2-2; cdr3_nt: TGCAGTTCTAGGGACCGAAATTGTGGGGCCGGGGAGCTGTTTTTT; cdr3_aa: CSSRDRNCGAGELFF
d_call: -; v_call: TRBV12-3/TRBV12-4; clone_size: many; j_call: TRBJ1-2; cdr3_nt: TGTGCCAGCAGTAGACGACAGGCCTATGGCTACACCTTC; cdr3_aa: CASSRRQAYGYTF
d_call: -; v_call: TRBV20-1; clone_size: many; j_call: TRBJ2-7; cdr3_nt: TGCAGCGGGGGATCAGGGGGAAACTACTACGAGCAGTACTTC; cdr3_aa: CSGGSGGNYYEQYF
d_call: TRBD2; v_call: TRBV27; clone_size: -; j_call: TRBJ2-1; cdr3_nt: TGTGCCAGCAGTTTCGGGACTAGCGGGGTTGAGCAGTTCTTC; cdr3_aa: CASSFGTSGVEQFF
d_call: -; v_call: TRBV4-2; clone_size: -; j_call: TRBJ2-7; cdr3_nt: TGTGCCAGCAGCCGGATCGGCTCAGGAGCGGGTTCCTACGAGCAGTACTTC; cdr3_aa: CASSRIGSGAGSYEQYF
d_call: TRBD2; v_call: TRBV14; clone_size: many; j_call: TRBJ2-3; cdr3_nt: TGTGCCAGCAGCCAACCGGGACTAGCGGGACCCCTCCCTAGCACAGATACGCAGTATTTT; cdr3_aa: CASSQPGLAGPLPSTDTQYF
d_call: -; v_call: TRBV6-5; clone_size: many; j_call: TRBJ1-5; cdr3_nt: TGTGCCAGCAGTTACTCGGAAAGCAATCAGCCCCAGCATTTT; cdr3_aa: CASSYSESNQPQHF
d_call: TRBD2; v_call: TRBV4-1; clone_size: many; j_call: TRBJ2-1; cdr3_nt: TGCGCCAGCAGCCCGAGCGGGGGGGCCAATGAGCAGTTCTTC; cdr3_aa: CASSPSGGANEQFF